The clone carrying this T cell receptor beta chain was seen more than once but under ten times. No antigen is known for it. TCRdb itself ran the 5' RACE reads through MiXCR, one entry per CDR3 protein. The sample has 35,000 to 40,000 distinct CDR3 sequences, about 15% seen once. The record originates from a study of CD8 T cells in ankylosing spondylitis. The V end lost 5 bases, the J end lost 1 base, and 10 bases lay between the germline ends. Germline V gene sequence: CDR1 SEHNR, CDR2 FQNEAQ (reference sequence). This CDR3 spans 14 amino acids. Regarding the study as a whole: Reported data indicate significant enrichment of disease-linked clones within matched ankylosing spondylitis synovial fluid. For ankylosing spondylitis blood, a TCR beta motif of several highly homologous variants appeared characteristic.

This clonotype originated in a male donor with ankylosing spondylitis or in good health (not recorded which). The rearrangement uses TRBV7-9 and TRBJ2-3; possibly TRBD1 for D (5 bases). What was sequenced was blood. The CDR3 DNA sequence: TGTGCCAGCAGCAATGGACAACGCACAGATACGCAGTATTTT. It encodes CASSNGQRTDTQYF.